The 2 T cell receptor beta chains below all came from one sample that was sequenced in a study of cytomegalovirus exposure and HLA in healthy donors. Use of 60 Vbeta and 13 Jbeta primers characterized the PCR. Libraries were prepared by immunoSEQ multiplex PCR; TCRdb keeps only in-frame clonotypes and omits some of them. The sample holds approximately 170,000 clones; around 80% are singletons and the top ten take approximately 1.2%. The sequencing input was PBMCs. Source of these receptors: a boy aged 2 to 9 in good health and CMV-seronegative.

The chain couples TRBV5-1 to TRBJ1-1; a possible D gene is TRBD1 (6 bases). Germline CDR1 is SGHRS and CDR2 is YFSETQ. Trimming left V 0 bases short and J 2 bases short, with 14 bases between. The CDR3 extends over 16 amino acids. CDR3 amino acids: CASSLAVYRANTEAFF. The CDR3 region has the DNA TGCGCCAGCAGCTTGGCCGTCTACAGGGCCAACACTGAAGCTTTCTTT.

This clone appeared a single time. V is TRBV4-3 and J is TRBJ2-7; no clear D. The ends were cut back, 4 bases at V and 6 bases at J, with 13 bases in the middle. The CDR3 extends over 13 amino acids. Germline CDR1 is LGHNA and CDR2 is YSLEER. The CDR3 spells CASSLTSNSEQYF. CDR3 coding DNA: TGCGCCAGCAGCCTTACATCGAATTCCGAGCAGTACTTC.